This TCR beta chain originates from a study of cytomegalovirus exposure and HLA in healthy donors. The PCR employed 60 Vbeta primers together with 13 Jbeta primers. The assay was immunoSEQ multiplex PCR, and TCRdb's table has in-frame clones only and misses some. The listing contains about 58,000 clones. Concerning this clone itself: What it binds is unknown.

Study-level findings and limits: A cluster of highly shared sequence variants was likely a sequencing artifact. Roughly uniform depth of sequencing across donors was assumed in presence/absence analyses. TRBV6-2, TRBV6-3 and some other V segments were unresolvable in 87-base-pair reads.

The CDR3 length is 14 residues. The V gene end was trimmed by 6 bases and the J gene end by 2 bases; junction bases not matched to a gene: 7. The germline V gene has CDR1 SGHAT and CDR2 FQNNGV. Material for sequencing was PBMCs. The origin of this receptor is a male donor in good health and CMV-seronegative. The rearrangement uses TRBV11-2 and TRBJ2-7; 7 bases are a match to TRBD2. CDR3 coding DNA: TGTGCCAGCAGTTCGGGCGGGGGACCCTACGAGCAGTACTTC. Amino acids: CASSSGGGPYEQYF.